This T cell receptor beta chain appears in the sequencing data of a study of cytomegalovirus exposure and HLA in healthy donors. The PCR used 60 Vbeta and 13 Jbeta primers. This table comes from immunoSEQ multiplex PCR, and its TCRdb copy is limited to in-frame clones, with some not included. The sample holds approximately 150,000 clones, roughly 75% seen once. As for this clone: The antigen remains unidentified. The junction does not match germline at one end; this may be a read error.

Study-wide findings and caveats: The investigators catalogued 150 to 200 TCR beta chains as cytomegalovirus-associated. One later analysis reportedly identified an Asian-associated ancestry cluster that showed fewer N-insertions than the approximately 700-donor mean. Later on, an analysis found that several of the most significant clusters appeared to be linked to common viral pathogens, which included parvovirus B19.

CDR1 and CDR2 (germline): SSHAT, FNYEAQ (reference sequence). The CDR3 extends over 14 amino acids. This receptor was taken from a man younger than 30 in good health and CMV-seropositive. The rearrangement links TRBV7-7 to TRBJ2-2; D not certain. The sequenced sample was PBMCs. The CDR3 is CASSRGWSTGELFF. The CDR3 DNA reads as TGTGCTAGCAGCCGAGGTTGGTCCACCGGGGAGCTGTTTTTT.